This record concerns one T cell receptor (beta chain) sequence. Its specificity is unknown. This record comes from a study of healthy donors' naive CD4 and CD8 T cells. Each TCR library used around 500 ng of total RNA and a linear amplification protocol. Using its own MiXCR run on the reads, TCRdb lists one record per CDR3 protein. This sample carries approximately 180,000 distinct CDR3 sequences, about 70% of them seen once, and the ten largest clones take approximately 2.5%. The study's findings and limits: Negatively charged CDR3s marked CD8+ lineage; positively charged CDR3s marked CD4+ lineage. The study did not address homeostatic proliferation effects in naive T cells. Most V and J genes were reportedly biased between naive CD4+ and CD8+ cells.

In germline, CDR1 is SQVTM, CDR2 ANQGSEA. The V segment lost 0 bases and the J segment 7 bases; nucleotides outside the gene matches: 8. The CDR3 has 15 residues. The sequencing sample was made of naive CD4+ and CD8+ T cells sorted from blood, pooled from several donors. This clonotype was sampled from a pool of human donors in good health; the sample pools cells from several healthy donors. The chain couples TRBV29-1 to TRBJ2-1; 8 bases match TRBD2. This CDR3 reads CSVEDLTSGVNEQFF. The CDR3 DNA is TGCAGCGTTGAAGATCTAACTAGCGGCGTAAATGAGCAGTTCTTC.